This T cell receptor beta chain is drawn from a study of blood T cell repertoires in COVID-19. Background on the study: Acute and convalescent COVID-19 specimens originated in the United States, Italy and Spain.

There are a few counts of this clone. Under the authors' procedure: Reference gene primers were amplified, and this amplification served to estimate nucleated cell counts. Assay: immunoSEQ multiplex PCR; the TCRdb copy retains only in-frame clones and omits some. The V and J calls and clone size are taken from that table; D and trimming were inferred from the DNA. The sample contains about 85,000 clones, approximately 84% of which appear only once. There are 15 residues in the CDR3. The source material was peripheral blood. The receptor comes from a human donor in a cohort sampled during active COVID-19. The rearrangement joins TRBV21-1 to TRBJ2-7; TRBD1, the D gene given by the table, was not confirmed from the DNA. TRBV21-1 is given as a pseudogene. In DNA, the CDR3 is TGTGCCAGCACCCGCGGACAGGGGATCCCCTACGAGCAGTACTTC. Its translation is CASTRGQGIPYEQYF.